The 8 T cell receptor beta chains in this list originate from one sample, sequenced in a study of beta chain features in type 1 diabetes. The isolated RNA, all of it, was reverse transcribed, so expressed TCRB transcripts were what got sequenced. The protocol was immunoSEQ multiplex PCR, while the TCRdb copy is restricted to in-frame clones and leaves out a portion. This table has 630,000 or so clones, around 15% appearing once. Study-wide results and limits: In all four CD4+ subsets, TCRB CDR3 length was significantly, moderately reduced in type 1 diabetes.

Their cognate antigens are unknown. The sequencing sample was made of naive CD4+ T cells from blood. The origin of the receptors is a man between 18 and 35 years old with type 1 diabetes.

V and J are TRBV5-1 and TRBJ2-3, with a tentative D call TRBD2 (6 bases). CDR1 and CDR2 from the germline V gene are SGHRS and YFSETQ. There are 15 residues in the CDR3. The V end was cut by 1 base, the J end by 2 bases, with 11 bases between. As DNA, the CDR3 is TGCGCCAGCAGCTTGCCGCGGGACCTCACAGATACGCAGTATTTT. Translating it yields CASSLPRDLTDTQYF.

V and J are TRBV9 and TRBJ1-2; D is ambiguous. CDR1 SGDLS and CDR2 YYNGEE come from the germline V gene. Trimming cost V 5 bases and J 5 bases, with 10 bases left between them. The CDR3 has 12 residues. The DNA for the CDR3 is TGTGCCAGCAGTGCTGACCAGTATGGCTACACCTTC. Protein product: CASSADQYGYTF.

The rearrangement uses TRBV9 and TRBJ2-3, with D maybe TRBD1 (5 bases). There are 16 residues in the CDR3. Deletions cut 3 bases from V and 3 bases from J, with 17 bases between. Per the germline V gene, CDR1 is SGDLS and CDR2 is YYNGEE. CDR3: CASSDQGASGTDTQYF. CDR3 DNA sequence: TGTGCCAGCAGCGACCAGGGCGCCTCAGGAACAGATACGCAGTATTTT.

V gene TRBV5-1 combines with J gene TRBJ1-1; 8 bases are shared with TRBD1. The germline CDR1 and CDR2 sequences are SGHRS and YFSETQ. The CDR3 sequence is 15 residues long. Trimming took 4 bases from V and 6 from J; bases not matched to a gene: 11. CDR3 sequence: CASSPRTGKESEAFF. The CDR3 coding sequence is TGCGCCAGCAGCCCTCGGACAGGGAAGGAATCTGAAGCTTTCTTT.

This clone was counted a few times. This sequence joins TRBV7-9 and TRBJ1-2; perhaps TRBD1 as D (6 bases). CDR1 is SEHNR and CDR2 is FQNEAQ in the germline V gene (reference sequence). This CDR3 contains 13 residues. With 0 bases removed from V and 8 bases from J, the gap between germline ends came to 10 bases. This chain's CDR3 is CASSLAAGDGYTF. The CDR3 region has the DNA TGTGCCAGCAGCTTAGCGGCAGGGGACGGCTACACCTTC. The full variable domain, its missing parts supplied by reference TRBV7-9 and TRBJ1-2, is DTGVSQNPRHKITKRGQNVTFRCDPISEHNRLYWYRQTLGQGPEFLTYFQNEAQLEKSRLLSDRFSAERPKGSFSTLEIQRTEQGDSAMYLCASSLAAGDGYTFGSGTRLTVV.

This clone was seen more than once but under ten times. The chain combines TRBV20-1 with TRBJ2-5; D is uncertain. Germline V lookup: CDR1 DFQATT, CDR2 SNEGSKA (reference sequence). Trimming removed 5 bases at V and 5 bases at J, with 9 bases between. This CDR3 contains 11 residues. The CDR3 DNA reads as TGCAGTGCTTTCTCCCGGGAGACCCAGTACTTC. Protein sequence: CSAFSRETQYF.

This clone was picked up a small number of times. The chain carries TRBV6-5 and TRBJ1-3, with TRBD1 as a possible D gene (5 bases). The germline V gene encodes CDR1 MNHEY and CDR2 SVGAGI. The CDR3 has 15 amino acids. V was trimmed by 6 bases and J by 4 bases, leaving 16 bases between them. For the CDR3, the DNA is TGTGCCAGCAGCCGCGTGGGGGTAGCAGGAAACACCATATATTTT. This sequence encodes CASSRVGVAGNTIYF.

The chain is built from TRBV11-1 and TRBJ2-3; 9 nucleotides match TRBD1. Germline loops: CDR1 SGHAT, CDR2 FQDESV (reference sequence). There are 14 residues in the CDR3. Trimming at V came to 5 bases and at J to 6 bases, leaving 6 bases not matched to a gene. The CDR3 bases are TGTGCCAGCAGCCTTCGGACAGGGGCGGATACGCAGTATTTT. It is translated as CASSLRTGADTQYF.